This passage covers 26 T cell receptor beta chains from one sample sequenced in a study of cytomegalovirus exposure and HLA in healthy donors. 13 Jbeta primers and 60 Vbeta primers were used for the PCR. Profiling relied on immunoSEQ multiplex PCR, and the TCRdb table lists in-frame clones only, not all of them. Seen here are a few hundred thousand clones, about 89% observed once, and the top ten hold about 1%. The sequenced sample was PBMCs. The receptors here all came from a woman aged 18 to 35 in good health and CMV-seronegative.

V gene TRBV7-2 combines with J gene TRBJ2-6; D is possibly TRBD2 (7 bases). The CDR3 sequence is 18 residues long. Germline CDR1 is SGHTA and CDR2 is FQGNSA. The V and J ends lost 5 bases and 0 bases respectively, with 17 bases between them. As DNA, the CDR3 is TGTGCCAGCAGCCCCGAGGGGGGGTGGGACTCTGGGGCCAACGTCCTGACTTTC. Protein product: CASSPEGGWDSGANVLTF.

This chain joins TRBV5-1 and TRBJ2-3, with D perhaps matching TRBD2 (6 bases). V was pared by 0 bases and J by 5 bases, with 19 bases between. Germline CDR1 reads SGHRS; CDR2 reads YFSETQ. The CDR3 runs to 17 residues. CDR3 nucleotide sequence: TGCGCCAGCAGCTTGGGCCCGACTAGTCCAGCAGGAGATACGCAGTATTTT. Translated: CASSLGPTSPAGDTQYF. The variable domain in full, with the rest retrieved from reference TRBV5-1 and TRBJ2-3, is KAGVTQTPRYLIKTRGQQVTLSCSPISGHRSVSWYQQTPGQGLQFLFEYFSETQRNKGNFPGRFSGRQFSNSRSEMNVSTLELGDSALYLCASSLGPTSPAGDTQYFGPGTRLTVL.

The genes are TRBV5-8 and TRBJ2-1, with TRBD1 identical over 8 bases. Losses at the gene ends were 4 bases for V and 6 bases for J; bases not matched to a gene: 6. There are 14 residues in the CDR3. Germline CDR1 and CDR2: SGHTS and YDEGEE. CDR3 amino acids: CASSIGQGLNEQFF. CDR3 DNA: TGTGCCAGCAGCATAGGACAGGGTCTCAATGAGCAGTTCTTC.

The chain carries TRBV5-5 and TRBJ1-1; D is uncertain. Per germline, CDR1 SGHKS and CDR2 YYEKEE (reference sequence). CDR3 length: 14 residues. V gave up 5 bases and J gave up 5 bases, with 16 bases separating them. CDR3 nucleotide sequence: TGTGCCAGCAGGGGCCGGGCAGGCGGGACTGAAGCTTTCTTT. This sequence encodes CASRGRAGGTEAFF.

The chain uses TRBV5-4 and TRBJ2-1; D might be TRBD2 (5 bases). V was pared by 5 bases and J by 8 bases, with 20 bases between. The germline gives CDR1 SGHNT, CDR2 YYREEE (reference sequence). There are 15 residues in the CDR3. CDR3 protein: CASSRRRIGSDEQFF. CDR3 nucleotides: TGTGCCAGCAGTCGGCGTCGAATTGGGAGCGATGAGCAGTTCTTC.

V and J are TRBV18 and TRBJ2-5; D is perhaps TRBD1 (5 bases). V lost 4 bases and J lost 3, with 12 bases in between. Germline CDR1 and CDR2: KGHSH and LQKENI. The CDR3 contains 14 residues. The chain's CDR3 is CASSLDRSKETQYF. The DNA of the CDR3 is TGTGCCAGCTCACTAGACAGATCTAAAGAGACCCAGTACTTC.

This clone was detected only a few times. V is TRBV7-2 and J is TRBJ2-2, with 9 bases aligning to TRBD2. The CDR3 has 17 amino acids. V was pared by 4 bases and J by 4 bases, with 10 bases of the junction left unmatched. From germline, CDR1 is SGHTA and CDR2 FQGNSA. CDR3: CASSSRGGGASTGELFF. The CDR3 DNA reads as TGTGCCAGCAGCTCGAGAGGCGGGGGGGCCAGCACCGGGGAGCTGTTTTTT.

V usage is TRBV27 and J usage is TRBJ1-4; TRBD1 aligns across 12 bases. The germline CDR1 and CDR2 sequences are MNHEY and SMNVEV (reference sequence). This CDR3 contains 19 residues. V lost 2 bases, J lost 4 bases, and 11 bases stayed unmatched. The DNA for the CDR3 is TGTGCCAGCAGTTTAACGACCGGGACAGGGGGCGATGTTAATGAAAAACTGTTTTTT. It is translated as CASSLTTGTGGDVNEKLFF.

V is TRBV2 and J is TRBJ2-3, with 10 bases lining up with TRBD1. Germline lookup yields CDR1 SNHLY and CDR2 FYNNEI. The trim removed 4 bases at V and 9 bases at J, leaving 7 bases unmatched. This CDR3 region has 14 residues. DNA for the CDR3: TGTGCCAGCAGTGTATTTCCGGGACAGGGGACGCAGTATTTT. This translates into CASSVFPGQGTQYF.

The chain employs TRBV11-2 and TRBJ2-5, with 8 bases lining up with TRBD2. The end of the DNA fits TRBJ2-7 better, so the J call may be wrong. The V gene's germline CDR1 is SGHAT and CDR2 FQNNGV. The CDR3 spans 15 residues. In DNA, the CDR3 is TGTGCCAGCAGCCGCGGGACTAGAGTCGCGAGCGAGCAGTACTTC. Translated: CASSRGTRVASEQYF.

A few counts support this clone. The chain employs TRBV7-2 and TRBJ1-1, with D tentatively TRBD1 (5 bases). V was trimmed by 2 bases and J by 4 bases, leaving 17 bases between them. The CDR3 spans 16 residues. Germline-derived CDR1 and CDR2 are SGHTA and FQGNSA. This chain's CDR3 is CASSLRIKGPSTEAFF. In nucleotides, the CDR3 is TGTGCCAGCAGCTTACGGATCAAGGGGCCGAGCACTGAAGCTTTCTTT.

The genes are TRBV29-1 and TRBJ1-2, with TRBD1 matching 9 bases. Germline V CDR1 and CDR2: SQVTM, ANQGSEA. The CDR3 extends over 14 amino acids. V lost 5 bases, J lost 3 bases, and 7 bases stayed unmatched. CDR3 sequence: CSVFRQGEYYGYTF. In nucleotides, the CDR3 is TGCAGCGTTTTCCGACAGGGGGAATACTATGGCTACACCTTC.

V and J are TRBV21-1 and TRBJ2-7; the listed D gene, TRBD2, was not tested against the DNA. TRBV21-1 is an annotated pseudogene. The CDR3 spans 14 residues. CDR3 DNA: TGTGCCAGCAGCAAGAGGAGGACTAGTTGGGAGCAGTACTTC. Amino acid sequence: CASSKRRTSWEQYF.

The chain combines TRBV30 with TRBJ2-1; D unclear. Germline assignment: CDR1 GTSNPN and CDR2 SVGIG (reference sequence). Trimming left V 0 bases short and J 9 bases short, with 9 bases between. This CDR3 is built from 12 residues. DNA of the CDR3: TGTGCCTGGAGTGTACCAGGTGCTGAGCAGTTCTTC. Its protein product is CAWSVPGAEQFF.

This chain connects TRBV7-6 to TRBJ2-3; D not certain. This CDR3 has 14 amino acids. CDR1 and CDR2 (germline): SGHVS, FNYEAQ. Trimming removed 2 bases at V and 0 bases at J, with 6 bases between. The CDR3 region is CASSLFGSTDTQYF. The CDR3 DNA reads as TGTGCCAGCAGCTTATTCGGTAGCACAGATACGCAGTATTTT.

This chain uses TRBV10-2 with TRBJ1-2; D ambiguous. The V gene lost 3 bases and the J gene lost 2 bases, with 16 bases spanning the gap. The CDR3 sequence is 16 residues long. Germline V gives CDR1 WSHSY, CDR2 SAAADI. CDR3 sequence reads: CASSDISSGWNYGYTF. Written as DNA, the CDR3 is TGCGCCAGCAGTGATATTTCTTCGGGGTGGAACTATGGCTACACCTTC.

The chain joins TRBV2 to TRBJ2-1; 10 nucleotides line up with TRBD2. V was pared by 6 bases and J by 7 bases, with 6 bases of the junction left unmatched. This CDR3 is built from 14 residues. Germline CDR1 and CDR2: SNHLY and FYNNEI. CDR3: CASRRAGGKNEQFF. As DNA, the CDR3 is TGTGCCAGCAGGAGAGCGGGAGGGAAAAATGAGCAGTTCTTC.

This chain uses TRBV5-6 with TRBJ2-1, with TRBD2 identical over 8 bases. Germline V CDR1 and CDR2: SGHDT, YYEEEE. Trimming took 0 bases from V and 7 from J; bases not matched to a gene: 3. This CDR3 comprises 14 residues. CDR3 nucleotide sequence: TGTGCCAGCAGCTTGGCGCTAGCGGGTAATGAGCAGTTCTTC. Its translation: CASSLALAGNEQFF.

The chain carries TRBV6-1 and TRBJ2-3; perhaps TRBD2 as D (5 bases). This CDR3 region has 14 residues. V dropped 6 bases and J dropped 2 bases, with 12 bases sitting between them. Germline V gene sequence: CDR1 MNHNS, CDR2 SASEGT. The DNA of the CDR3 is TGTGCCAGCAGAGCGACTAAGGACACAGATACGCAGTATTTT. Translating it yields CASRATKDTDTQYF.

The chain joins TRBV15 to TRBJ1-1; D remains ambiguous. Germline V gene data show CDR1 as LNHNV and CDR2 as YYDKDF (reference sequence). Trimming pared 3 bases from V and 3 bases from J, leaving 8 bases between. The CDR3 loop spans 13 amino acids. The CDR3 DNA follows: TGTGCCACCAGCAGCTTAAGCGACACTGAAGCTTTCTTT. This codes for CATSSLSDTEAFF.

The rearrangement links TRBV9 to TRBJ2-1; D is possibly TRBD2 (6 bases). V lost 0 bases and J lost 8, with 15 bases in between. Germline loops: CDR1 SGDLS, CDR2 YYNGEE. The CDR3 spans 15 residues. The CDR3 loop is CASSVELAPFYEQFF. The CDR3, as DNA: TGTGCCAGCAGCGTAGAACTAGCCCCCTTCTATGAGCAGTTCTTC.

The V and J genes are TRBV11-2 and TRBJ2-6; no reliable D call. The length of the CDR3 is 14 residues. Trimming shortened V by 6 bases and J by 4 bases, and 10 bases separated the two germline ends. CDR1 is SGHAT, CDR2 FQNNGV, per germline. The CDR3 DNA follows: TGTGCCAGCAGAATTAATCAGGGGGCCAACGTCCTGACTTTC. Its translation: CASRINQGANVLTF.

The chain carries TRBV4-2 and TRBJ2-7, with D perhaps matching TRBD1 (5 bases). The V end lost 4 bases, the J end lost 4 bases, and 14 bases lay between the germline ends. CDR1 and CDR2 (germline): LGHNA, YNFKEQ. The CDR3 extends over 14 amino acids. CDR3 nucleotides: TGTGCCAGCAGCCCCTCGACAGCCGTATACGAGCAGTACTTC. It specifies CASSPSTAVYEQYF.

This clone was observed a handful of times. The gene calls are TRBV4-3 and TRBJ2-2; D perhaps matches TRBD2 (6 bases). Germline CDR1 LGHNA, CDR2 YSLEER. The CDR3 extends over 16 amino acids. V shed 0 bases and J shed 5 bases, with 13 bases lying between them. The CDR3: CASSQEFGGGTGELFF. The CDR3 bases are TGCGCCAGCAGCCAAGAGTTCGGGGGTGGGACCGGGGAGCTGTTTTTT.

This sequence joins TRBV27 and TRBJ2-1, with a weak D call TRBD1 (5 bases). V lost 5 bases and J 0 bases, leaving 17 bases between the germline ends. This CDR3 comprises 17 residues. The germline V gene has CDR1 MNHEY and CDR2 SMNVEV (reference sequence). CDR3 amino acids: CASSPRDRGPSYNEQFF. The CDR3 DNA reads as TGTGCCAGCAGTCCGCGAGACAGAGGACCCTCCTACAATGAGCAGTTCTTC.

This chain uses TRBV15 with TRBJ1-2; weak D call: TRBD1 (6 bases). CDR1 and CDR2 from the germline V gene are LNHNV and YYDKDF (reference sequence). The CDR3 totals 15 residues. Trimming pared 3 bases from V and 4 bases from J, leaving 15 bases between. The CDR3 is CATSSFLTGSYGYTF. The CDR3 DNA sequence: TGTGCCACCAGCAGCTTTTTGACAGGAAGCTATGGCTACACCTTC.